This T cell receptor (beta chain) is from a study of CD8+ T cells in alopecia areata. The wider study: Scalp area affected, as a percentage, set the severity score of treated patients.

Turning to this clone: Its antigen is as yet unknown.

V dropped 1 base and J dropped 6 bases, with 6 bases sitting between them. The V gene's germline CDR1 is SQVTM and CDR2 ANQGSEA. The CDR3 spans 11 residues. cDNA prepared by RNA extraction and subsequent reverse transcription served as the template for sequencing. Profiled with immunoSEQ multiplex PCR; TCRdb holds only in-frame clones, not every one. The sample includes over 100,000 clones, more than 45% seen only once; the top ten take approximately 0.5%. Study observations and caveats: Patients shared TCRs less clearly than mice did, possibly for HLA-related reasons. A large proportion of expanded lesional clones were detected persisting in scalp and blood during tofacitinib.

Treatment described: oral pan-JAK inhibitor, 5-10 mg twice daily. Both peripheral blood and punch biopsies of lesional scalp skin were obtained from patients who had alopecia areata. This sequence joins TRBV29-1 and TRBJ1-2, with D hard to call. This material consisted of CD4+ T cells sorted from blood, taken at week 4, from a patient treated with tofacitinib. The TCR originated in a human donor with alopecia areata. CDR3 DNA sequence: TGCAGCGTTGAAGCGGCGGATGGCTACACCTTC. It encodes CSVEAADGYTF.